Presented here are 23 T cell receptor beta chains from one specimen sequenced in a study of shared clonotypes between healthy human individuals. Sequenced by immunoSEQ multiplex PCR; TCRdb stores in-frame clones only, minus some. The repertoire holds some 800,000 clones, with 80% to 95% as singletons. Terminally differentiated effector memory CD45RA+ cells were excluded from the naive CD8 cells, which were CD45RO-negative and positively selected for CCR7. Sequencing used naive CD8+ T cells sorted from blood. The receptors originated from a man younger than 45 in good health.

The V call is TRBV7-9, the J call TRBJ1-2; 8 bases align to TRBD1. From germline, CDR1 is SEHNR and CDR2 FQNEAQ (reference sequence). The CDR3 totals 13 residues. The V gene end was trimmed by 4 bases and the J gene end by 8 bases; junction bases not matched to a gene: 6. The CDR3 nucleotides are TGTGCCAGCAGCTGGACAGGGTCTGGAGGCTACACCTTC. This sequence encodes CASSWTGSGGYTF.

This clone turned up a few times. This sequence joins TRBV7-9 and TRBJ1-5; 7 bases are a match to TRBD1. This CDR3 comprises 14 residues. CDR1 and CDR2 from the germline V gene are SEHNR and FQNEAQ (reference sequence). V shed 8 bases, J shed 4 bases, and the junction held 8 bases outside the gene matches. The CDR3 spells CASSGRGPNQPQHF. In DNA form, the CDR3 reads TGTGCCAGCTCTGGAAGGGGGCCAAATCAGCCCCAGCATTTT.

V and J are TRBV28 and TRBJ2-7; a weak D match, TRBD1 (6 bases). From germline, CDR1 is MDHEN and CDR2 SYDVKM. The germline V and J ends were trimmed by 3 bases and 1 base, with 22 bases remaining between them. This CDR3 is 18 amino acids long. CDR3 amino acids: CASSFSPGVQTASYEQYF. The CDR3 DNA is TGTGCCAGCAGTTTTTCGCCAGGGGTGCAAACTGCGTCCTACGAGCAGTACTTC.

The chain couples TRBV9 to TRBJ1-4; D uncertain. The length of the CDR3 is 15 residues. The V gene's germline CDR1 is SGDLS and CDR2 YYNGEE. V lost 4 bases to trimming and J lost 2 bases, with 12 bases between them. The CDR3 reads CASSPSGLTNEKLFF. DNA of the CDR3: TGTGCCAGCAGCCCTTCGGGCCTTACTAATGAAAAACTGTTTTTT.

The chain joins TRBV6-1 to TRBJ2-5; 8 nucleotides match TRBD2. Germline V gene sequence: CDR1 MNHNS, CDR2 SASEGT. This CDR3 has 17 residues. V lost 2 bases to trimming and J lost 2 bases; unmatched junction nucleotides: 10. The CDR3 DNA follows: TGTGCCAGCAGTGAACCCCGGGCGGGAGGACTACAAGAGACCCAGTACTTC. Amino acid sequence: CASSEPRAGGLQETQYF.

CDR3 sequence reads: CASSRGWVQYF. In DNA, the CDR3 is TGTGCCAGCAGCCGGGGATGGGTTCAGTACTTC. V is TRBV5-6 and J is TRBJ2-4; D perhaps matches TRBD2 (5 bases). The V end was cut by 4 bases, the J end by 11 bases, with 10 bases between. The CDR3 covers 11 residues. The germline CDR1 and CDR2 sequences are SGHDT and YYEEEE.

The chain joins TRBV6-5 to TRBJ2-1; 7 bases line up with TRBD2. Germline-derived CDR1 and CDR2 are MNHEY and SVGAGI. This CDR3 has 14 amino acids. The trim removed 0 bases at V and 6 bases at J, leaving 2 bases unmatched. The CDR3 protein is CASSYSGLGNEQFF. In nucleotides, the CDR3 is TGTGCCAGCAGTTACTCAGGACTAGGCAATGAGCAGTTCTTC.

This rearrangement joins TRBV27 to TRBJ1-3, with D possibly matching TRBD1 (5 bases). V shed 5 bases and J shed 8 bases, with 16 bases lying between them. The CDR3 runs to 14 residues. The germline gives CDR1 MNHEY, CDR2 SMNVEV (reference sequence). CDR3 coding DNA: TGTGCCAGCAGTGACCGGGACGGCACGGACACCATATATTTT. This codes for CASSDRDGTDTIYF.

This clone has just one count. The DNA of the CDR3 is TGCGCCAGCACCCTTGGCGTGGAGGGATTAGAGCAGTACTTC. As protein: CASTLGVEGLEQYF. This sequence joins TRBV10-2 and TRBJ2-7, with D maybe TRBD2 (6 bases). Germline values: CDR1 WSHSY, CDR2 SAAADI. V lost 7 bases to trimming and J lost 7 bases, with 20 bases between them. The CDR3 has 14 amino acids.

This CDR3 reads CAISGVAGDSDEQYF. CDR3 DNA: TGTGCCATCAGTGGGGTAGCGGGAGACAGCGACGAGCAGTACTTC. The chain employs TRBV10-3 and TRBJ2-7, with 9 bases identical to TRBD2. This CDR3 has 15 residues. The germline V gene encodes CDR1 ENHRY and CDR2 SYGVKD. V was pared by 4 bases and J by 5 bases, with 9 bases of the junction left unmatched.

The chain links TRBV5-1 to TRBJ2-7, with D tentatively TRBD1 (5 bases). Germline CDR1 reads SGHRS; CDR2 reads YFSETQ. This CDR3 has 14 residues. V was pared by 0 bases and J by 1 base, with 8 bases between. For the CDR3, the DNA is TGCGCCAGCAGCTTGGTAGGGGAATCCTACGAGCAGTACTTC. It translates to CASSLVGESYEQYF.

This sequence joins TRBV5-1 and TRBJ2-2; weak D call: TRBD2 (6 bases). This CDR3 contains 20 residues. With 0 bases removed from V and 0 bases from J, the gap between germline ends came to 21 bases. Per germline, CDR1 SGHRS and CDR2 YFSETQ. Here the CDR3 reads CASSLAEGTLAKTNTGELFF. In DNA form, the CDR3 reads TGCGCCAGCAGCTTGGCGGAAGGGACCCTAGCGAAAACGAACACCGGGGAGCTGTTTTTT.

The chain employs TRBV27 and TRBJ2-1, with TRBD2 as a possible D gene (6 bases). With 2 bases removed from V and 6 bases from J, the gap between germline ends came to 8 bases. This CDR3 has 13 amino acids. Germline V gene data show CDR1 as MNHEY and CDR2 as SMNVEV (reference sequence). The CDR3 bases are TGTGCCAGCAGTTTAGGGGGAGGCAATGAGCAGTTCTTC. Translation gives CASSLGGGNEQFF.

The V call is TRBV27, the J call TRBJ2-7; TRBD2 aligns across 7 bases. Trimming took 4 bases from V and 4 from J; bases not matched to a gene: 7. CDR1 is MNHEY and CDR2 is SMNVEV in the germline V gene (reference sequence). The CDR3 runs to 14 residues. The CDR3 DNA is TGTGCCAGCAGTTCGACGGGGGGACCTTACGAGCAGTACTTC. Its protein is CASSSTGGPYEQYF.

The chain uses TRBV27 and TRBJ2-1, with D uncertain. This CDR3 comprises 12 residues. Germline CDR1 reads MNHEY; CDR2 reads SMNVEV (reference sequence). The ends were cut back, 2 bases at V and 7 bases at J, with 6 bases in the middle. Here the CDR3 DNA reads TGTGCCAGCAGTTTAAGGGAAAATGAGCAGTTCTTC. Encoded protein: CASSLRENEQFF.

This chain connects TRBV15 to TRBJ1-5; TRBD1 matches at 8 bases. Unmatched junction bases numbered 18, after V lost 0 bases and J lost 2 bases. Germline CDR1 and CDR2: LNHNV and YYDKDF (reference sequence). The CDR3 is 21 amino acids. CDR3: CATSRDNWRTGSIYRNQPQHF. The CDR3 nucleotides read TGTGCCACCAGCAGAGATAATTGGAGGACAGGGTCCATATATCGCAATCAGCCCCAGCATTTT.

This chain joins TRBV2 and TRBJ1-5, with TRBD1 matching 7 bases. CDR3 length equals 16 residues. V was clipped by 3 bases and J by 4 bases; unmatched bases: 9. The germline V gene has CDR1 SNHLY and CDR2 FYNNEI. CDR3 in amino acids: CASSEGTELINQPQHF. The CDR3 coding sequence is TGTGCCAGCAGTGAGGGGACAGAACTTATTAATCAGCCCCAGCATTTT.

This chain connects TRBV6-1 to TRBJ2-7, with 13 bases aligning to TRBD2. Unmatched junction bases numbered 1, after V lost 4 bases and J lost 4 bases. The CDR3 covers 14 residues. Germline V CDR1 and CDR2: MNHNS, SASEGT. The CDR3 region has the DNA TGTGCCAGCAGTGGGACTAGCGGGAGTTACGAGCAGTACTTC. This sequence encodes CASSGTSGSYEQYF.

The chain joins TRBV27 to TRBJ2-2; 7 nucleotides agree with TRBD1. After removal of 6 bases from V and 6 bases from J, the junction contained 10 bases not matched to a gene. CDR1 and CDR2 (germline): MNHEY, SMNVEV (reference sequence). This CDR3 has 15 residues. CDR3 DNA: TGTGCCAGCAGCGCCCGGACAGGAAAGGCCGGGGAGCTGTTTTTT. Its protein product is CASSARTGKAGELFF.

The rearrangement links TRBV5-6 to TRBJ2-7, with TRBD2 matching over 9 bases. This CDR3 contains 13 residues. J gave up 5 bases and V 1 base, and 1 base lay outside the gene matches. Germline V gene sequence: CDR1 SGHDT, CDR2 YYEEEE. In DNA, the CDR3 is TGTGCCAGCAGCTTGAGCGGGAGGAACGAGCAGTACTTC. It encodes CASSLSGRNEQYF.

A note on this clone: The sample has other DNA sequences that encode this CDR3 too. CDR3 region: CASSLFSSSYEQYF. The CDR3 DNA sequence: TGTGCCAGCAGTTTATTCTCTTCTTCCTACGAGCAGTACTTC. The rearrangement uses TRBV27 and TRBJ2-7; D gene uncertain. V dropped 1 base and J dropped 1 base, with 8 bases sitting between them. Per germline, CDR1 MNHEY and CDR2 SMNVEV (reference sequence). The CDR3 contains 14 residues.

The chain employs TRBV10-1 and TRBJ2-7; maybe TRBD2 (5 bases). This CDR3 contains 15 residues. Germline values: CDR1 WNHNN, CDR2 SYGVQD (reference sequence). Trimming cost V 3 bases and J 2 bases, with 14 bases left between them. As DNA, the CDR3 is TGCGCCAGCAGTGAAGGGCGAGGGCAGGCCTACGAGCAGTACTTC. The encoded protein is CASSEGRGQAYEQYF.

A word on this clone: Other DNA variants within this sample encode the same CDR3. The chain is built from TRBV27 and TRBJ2-3; D call uncertain. Germline CDR1 MNHEY, CDR2 SMNVEV (reference sequence). The CDR3 spans 12 residues. V lost 2 bases to trimming and J lost 5 bases, with 5 bases between them. Here the CDR3 DNA reads TGTGCCAGCAGTTTAATCGGAGATACGCAGTATTTT. Translated: CASSLIGDTQYF.